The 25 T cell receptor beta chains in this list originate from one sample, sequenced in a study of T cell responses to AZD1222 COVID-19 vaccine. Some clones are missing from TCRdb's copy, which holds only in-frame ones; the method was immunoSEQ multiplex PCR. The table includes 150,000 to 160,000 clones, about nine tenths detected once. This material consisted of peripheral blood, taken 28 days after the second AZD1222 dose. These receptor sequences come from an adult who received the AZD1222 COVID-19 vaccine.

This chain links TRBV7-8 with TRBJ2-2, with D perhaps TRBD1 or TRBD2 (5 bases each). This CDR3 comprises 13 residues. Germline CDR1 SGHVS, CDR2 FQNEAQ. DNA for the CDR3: TGTGTCCAGGGTAGCGCCCGGACCGGGGAGCTGTTTTTT. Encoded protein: CVQGSARTGELFF.

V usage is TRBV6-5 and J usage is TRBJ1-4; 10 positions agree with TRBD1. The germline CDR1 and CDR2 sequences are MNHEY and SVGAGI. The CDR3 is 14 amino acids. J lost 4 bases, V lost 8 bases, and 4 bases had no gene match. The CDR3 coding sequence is TGTGCCAGCGGGGACAGGGGTGGTAATGAAAAACTGTTTTTT. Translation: CASGDRGGNEKLFF.

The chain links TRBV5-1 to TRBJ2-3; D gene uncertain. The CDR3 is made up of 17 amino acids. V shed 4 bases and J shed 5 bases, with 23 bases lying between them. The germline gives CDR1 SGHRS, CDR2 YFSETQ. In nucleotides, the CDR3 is TGCGCCAGCAGCCTCCCTTTATTTGCTGGTTCGGTAGATACGCAGTATTTT. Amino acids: CASSLPLFAGSVDTQYF. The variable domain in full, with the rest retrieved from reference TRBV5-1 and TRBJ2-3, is KAGVTQTPRYLIKTRGQQVTLSCSPISGHRSVSWYQQTPGQGLQFLFEYFSETQRNKGNFPGRFSGRQFSNSRSEMNVSTLELGDSALYLCASSLPLFAGSVDTQYFGPGTRLTVL.

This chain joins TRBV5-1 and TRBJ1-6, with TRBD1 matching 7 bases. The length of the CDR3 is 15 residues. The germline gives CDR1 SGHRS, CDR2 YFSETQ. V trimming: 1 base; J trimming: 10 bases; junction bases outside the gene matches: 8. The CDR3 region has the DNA TGCGCCAGCAGCTTGAATCCAGGGGGAGGGTCACCCCTCCACTTT. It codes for CASSLNPGGGSPLHF.

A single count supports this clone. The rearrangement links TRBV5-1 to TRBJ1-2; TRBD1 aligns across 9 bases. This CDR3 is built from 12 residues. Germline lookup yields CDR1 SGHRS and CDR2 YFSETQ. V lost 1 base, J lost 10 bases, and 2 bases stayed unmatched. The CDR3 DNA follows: TGCGCCAGCAGCTTGCGGGACAGGGACTACACCTTC. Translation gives CASSLRDRDYTF.

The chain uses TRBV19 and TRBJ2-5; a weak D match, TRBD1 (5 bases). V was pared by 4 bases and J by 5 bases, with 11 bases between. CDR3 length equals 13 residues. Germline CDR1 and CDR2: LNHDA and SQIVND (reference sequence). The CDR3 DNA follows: TGTGCCAGTAGTAGGGGCAGGGTCGAGACCCAGTACTTC. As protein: CASSRGRVETQYF.

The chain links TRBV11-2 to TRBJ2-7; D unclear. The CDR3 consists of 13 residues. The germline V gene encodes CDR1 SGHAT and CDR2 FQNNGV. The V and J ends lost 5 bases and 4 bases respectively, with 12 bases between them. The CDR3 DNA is TGTGCCAGCAGCCCCATTGTGTATTACGAGCAGTACTTC. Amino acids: CASSPIVYYEQYF.

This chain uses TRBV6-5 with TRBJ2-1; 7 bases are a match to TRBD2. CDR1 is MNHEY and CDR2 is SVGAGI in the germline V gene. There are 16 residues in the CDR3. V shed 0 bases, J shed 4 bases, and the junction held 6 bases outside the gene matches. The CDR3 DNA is TGTGCCAGCAGTTACTCGAGTCTAGCGGTATACAATGAGCAGTTCTTC. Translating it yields CASSYSSLAVYNEQFF.

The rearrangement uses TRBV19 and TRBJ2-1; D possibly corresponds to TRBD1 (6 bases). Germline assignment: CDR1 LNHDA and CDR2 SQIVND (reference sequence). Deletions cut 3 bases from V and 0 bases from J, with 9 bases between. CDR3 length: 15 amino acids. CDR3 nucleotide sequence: TGTGCCAGTAGTATTACAGGGAACTCCTACAATGAGCAGTTCTTC. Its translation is CASSITGNSYNEQFF.

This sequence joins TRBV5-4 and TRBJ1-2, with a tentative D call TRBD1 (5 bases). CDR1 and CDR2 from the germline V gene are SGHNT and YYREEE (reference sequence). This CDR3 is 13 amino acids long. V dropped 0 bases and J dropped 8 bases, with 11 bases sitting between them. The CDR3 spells CASSLASGVGYTF. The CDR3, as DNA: TGTGCCAGCAGCTTGGCCTCGGGGGTGGGCTACACCTTC.

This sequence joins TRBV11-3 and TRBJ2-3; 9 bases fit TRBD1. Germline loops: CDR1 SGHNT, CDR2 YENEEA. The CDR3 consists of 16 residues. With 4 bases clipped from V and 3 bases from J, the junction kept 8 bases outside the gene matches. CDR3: CASSSHTGQGTDTQYF. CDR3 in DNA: TGTGCCAGCAGCTCCCATACGGGACAGGGAACAGATACGCAGTATTTT.

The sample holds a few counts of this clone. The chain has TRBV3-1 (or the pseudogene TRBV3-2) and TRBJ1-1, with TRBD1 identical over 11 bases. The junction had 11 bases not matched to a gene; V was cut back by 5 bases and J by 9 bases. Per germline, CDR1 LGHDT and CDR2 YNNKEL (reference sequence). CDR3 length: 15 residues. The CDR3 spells CASSSTSRDRGKAFF. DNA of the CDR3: TGTGCCAGCAGCTCGACGTCCCGGGACAGGGGGAAAGCTTTCTTT.

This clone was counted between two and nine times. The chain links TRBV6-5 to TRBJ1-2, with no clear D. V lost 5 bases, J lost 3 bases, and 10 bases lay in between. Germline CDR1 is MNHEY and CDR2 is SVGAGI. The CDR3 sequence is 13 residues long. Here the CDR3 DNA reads TGTGCCAGCAGTCCGGAGCGCTACTATGGCTACACCTTC. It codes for CASSPERYYGYTF.

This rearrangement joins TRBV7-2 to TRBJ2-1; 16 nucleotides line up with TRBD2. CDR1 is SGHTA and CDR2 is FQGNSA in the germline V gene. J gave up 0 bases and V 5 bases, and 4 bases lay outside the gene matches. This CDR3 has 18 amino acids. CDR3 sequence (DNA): TGTGCCAGCAGCACGGGACTAGCGGGAGGGCCCTCCTACAATGAGCAGTTCTTC. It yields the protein CASSTGLAGGPSYNEQFF.

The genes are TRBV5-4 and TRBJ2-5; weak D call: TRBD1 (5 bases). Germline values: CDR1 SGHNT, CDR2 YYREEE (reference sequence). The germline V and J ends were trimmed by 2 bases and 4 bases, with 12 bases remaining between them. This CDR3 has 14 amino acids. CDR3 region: CASSFQGALETQYF. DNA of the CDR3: TGTGCCAGCAGCTTCCAAGGGGCGTTAGAGACCCAGTACTTC.

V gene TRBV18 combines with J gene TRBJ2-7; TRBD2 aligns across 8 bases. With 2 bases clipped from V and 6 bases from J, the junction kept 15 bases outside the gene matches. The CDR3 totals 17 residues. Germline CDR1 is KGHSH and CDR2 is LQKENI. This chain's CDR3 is CASSPMSGGARGAEQYF. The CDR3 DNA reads TGTGCCAGCTCACCAATGAGCGGGGGCGCTAGAGGTGCCGAGCAGTACTTC.

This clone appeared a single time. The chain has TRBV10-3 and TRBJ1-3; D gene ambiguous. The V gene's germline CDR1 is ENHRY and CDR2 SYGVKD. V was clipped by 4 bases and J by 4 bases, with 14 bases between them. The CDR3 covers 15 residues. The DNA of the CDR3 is TGTGCCATCAGTGTCGGACGGGCGACGGGAAACACCATATATTTT. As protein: CAISVGRATGNTIYF.

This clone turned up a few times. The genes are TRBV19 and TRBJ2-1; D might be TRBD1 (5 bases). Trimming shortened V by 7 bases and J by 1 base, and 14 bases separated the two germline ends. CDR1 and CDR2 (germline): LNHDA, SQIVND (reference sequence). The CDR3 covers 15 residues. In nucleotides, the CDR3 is TGTGCCAGTACCTCACAGGTAGGGTCCTACAATGAGCAGTTCTTC. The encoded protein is CASTSQVGSYNEQFF.

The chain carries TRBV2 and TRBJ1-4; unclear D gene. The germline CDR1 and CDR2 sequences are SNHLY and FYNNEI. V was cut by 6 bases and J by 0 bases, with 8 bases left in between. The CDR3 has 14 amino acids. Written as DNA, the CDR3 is TGTGCCAGCAGAATCGAGGCAACTAATGAAAAACTGTTTTTT. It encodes CASRIEATNEKLFF.

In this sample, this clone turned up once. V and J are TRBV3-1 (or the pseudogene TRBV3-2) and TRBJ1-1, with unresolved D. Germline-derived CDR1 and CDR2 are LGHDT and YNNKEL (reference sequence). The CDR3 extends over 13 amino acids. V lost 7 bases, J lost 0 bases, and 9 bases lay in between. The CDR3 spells CASTGTMNTEAFF. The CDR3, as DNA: TGTGCCAGCACGGGCACCATGAACACTGAAGCTTTCTTT.

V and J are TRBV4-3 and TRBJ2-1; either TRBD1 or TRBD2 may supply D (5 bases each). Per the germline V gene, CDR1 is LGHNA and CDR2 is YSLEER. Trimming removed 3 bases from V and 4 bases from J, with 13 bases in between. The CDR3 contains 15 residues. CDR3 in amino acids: CASSHGLGLYNEQFF. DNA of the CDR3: TGCGCCAGCAGCCACGGACTGGGGCTTTACAATGAGCAGTTCTTC.

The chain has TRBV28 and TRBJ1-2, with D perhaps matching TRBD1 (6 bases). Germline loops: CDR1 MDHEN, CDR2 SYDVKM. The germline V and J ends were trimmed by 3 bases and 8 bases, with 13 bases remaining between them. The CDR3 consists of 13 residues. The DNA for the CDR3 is TGTGCCAGCAGTTTGGCCCAGGGGTACGGCTACACCTTC. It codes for CASSLAQGYGYTF.

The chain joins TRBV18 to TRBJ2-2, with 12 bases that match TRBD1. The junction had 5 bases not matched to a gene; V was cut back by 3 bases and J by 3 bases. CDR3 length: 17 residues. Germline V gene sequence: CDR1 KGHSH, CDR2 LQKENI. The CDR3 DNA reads TGTGCCAGCTCACCCCGGGGGACAGGGGGCGACACCGGGGAGCTGTTTTTT. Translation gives CASSPRGTGGDTGELFF. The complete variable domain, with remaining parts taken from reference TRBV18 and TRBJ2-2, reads NAGVMQNPRHLVRRRGQEARLRCSPMKGHSHVYWYRQLPEEGLKFMVYLQKENIIDESGMPKERFSAEFPKEGPSILRIQQVVRGDSAAYFCASSPRGTGGDTGELFFGEGSRLTVL.

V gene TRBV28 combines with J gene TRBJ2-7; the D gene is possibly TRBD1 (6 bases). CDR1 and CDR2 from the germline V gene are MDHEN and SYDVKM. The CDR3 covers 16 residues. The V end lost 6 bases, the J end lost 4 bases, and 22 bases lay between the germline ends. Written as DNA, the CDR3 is TGTGCCAGCAGGACCCGAAGACAGGCGCCGACGTACGAGCAGTACTTC. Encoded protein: CASRTRRQAPTYEQYF. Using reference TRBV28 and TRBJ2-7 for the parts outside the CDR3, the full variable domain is DVKVTQSSRYLVKRTGEKVFLECVQDMDHENMFWYRQDPGLGLRLIYFSYDVKMKEKGDIPEGYSVSREKKERFSLILESASTNQTSMYLCASRTRRQAPTYEQYFGPGTRLTVT.

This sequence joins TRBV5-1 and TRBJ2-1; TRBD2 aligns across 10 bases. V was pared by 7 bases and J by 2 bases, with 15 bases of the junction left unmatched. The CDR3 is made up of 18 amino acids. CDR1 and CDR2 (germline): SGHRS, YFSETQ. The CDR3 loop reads CASEVQAGGPRAYNEQFF. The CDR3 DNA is TGCGCCAGCGAGGTGCAAGCGGGAGGGCCCAGGGCCTACAATGAGCAGTTCTTC.